A single sample is the source of the 18 T cell receptor beta chains below, sequenced in a study of beta chain features in type 1 diabetes. The authors reverse transcribed all of the isolated RNA, so sequencing captured expressed TCRB transcripts. The method was immunoSEQ multiplex PCR; TCRdb's version includes in-frame clones alone and lacks a portion of them. The sample has 900,000 or so clones; about a sixth are singletons. The sequenced sample consisted of naive CD4+ T cells from blood. Receptors were obtained from a woman between 18 and 30 years old in good health.

This clone has only a few counts. V and J are TRBV5-1 and TRBJ1-5, with D possibly TRBD1 on 5 matching bases. The CDR3 totals 14 residues. Germline V gives CDR1 SGHRS, CDR2 YFSETQ. V lost 4 bases to trimming and J lost 4 bases, with 12 bases between them. The CDR3 protein is CASSPGRGNQPQHF. The CDR3 bases are TGCGCCAGCAGCCCTGGTCGGGGGAATCAGCCCCAGCATTTT.

V is TRBV6-6 and J is TRBJ1-4, with 7 nucleotides matching TRBD1. With V trimmed by 4 bases and J by 5 bases, 4 bases remained unmatched. CDR3 length equals 14 residues. The germline CDR1 and CDR2 sequences are MNHNY and SVGAGI (reference sequence). Here the CDR3 reads CASSSRQGNEKLFF. The CDR3 nucleotides are TGTGCCAGCAGTTCGAGACAGGGCAATGAAAAACTGTTTTTT.

This clone was picked up a small number of times. The gene calls are TRBV5-1 and TRBJ2-1, with 10 nucleotides matching TRBD2. With V trimmed by 4 bases and J by 4 bases, 11 bases remained unmatched. Germline V gives CDR1 SGHRS, CDR2 YFSETQ. The length of the CDR3 is 17 residues. The CDR3 sequence: CASSRQQVSGRYNEQFF. CDR3 in DNA: TGCGCCAGCAGCCGCCAACAAGTTAGCGGGAGGTACAATGAGCAGTTCTTC. Filled out from reference TRBV5-1 and TRBJ2-1, the complete variable domain reads KAGVTQTPRYLIKTRGQQVTLSCSPISGHRSVSWYQQTPGQGLQFLFEYFSETQRNKGNFPGRFSGRQFSNSRSEMNVSTLELGDSALYLCASSRQQVSGRYNEQFFGPGTRLTVL.

This clone was detected only a few times. The same CDR3 also results from other DNA sequences found in this sample. The CDR3 sequence is CASSYRGSGYNEQFF. Written as DNA, the CDR3 is TGTGCCAGCAGTTACCGGGGTAGCGGCTACAATGAGCAGTTCTTC. The gene calls are TRBV6-5 and TRBJ2-1, with D perhaps matching TRBD2 (6 bases). Per the germline V gene, CDR1 is MNHEY and CDR2 is SVGAGI. The CDR3 is 15 amino acids. Trimming pared 2 bases from V and 3 bases from J, leaving 11 bases between.

The V call is TRBV5-4, the J call TRBJ2-3, with 16 bases lining up with TRBD2. The CDR3 totals 20 residues. V lost 4 bases and J lost 0; bases outside the gene matches: 11. Germline assignment: CDR1 SGHNT and CDR2 YYREEE (reference sequence). CDR3 loop: CASSAGLAGGPASSTDTQYF. The CDR3 bases are TGTGCCAGCAGCGCGGGACTAGCGGGAGGGCCTGCCTCTAGCACAGATACGCAGTATTTT.

The chain is built from TRBV28 and TRBJ1-2; 8 bases map to TRBD1. The germline V gene has CDR1 MDHEN and CDR2 SYDVKM. The CDR3 spans 15 residues. Trimming removed 4 bases from V and 4 bases from J; junction bases left unmatched: 8. For the CDR3, the DNA is TGTGCCAGCAGTTCGGGACAGGTCCTTGGCTATGGCTACACCTTC. This translates into CASSSGQVLGYGYTF.

The rearrangement uses TRBV5-4 and TRBJ2-5; D tentatively reads TRBD1 or TRBD2 (5 bases each). Trimming removed 4 bases from V and 3 bases from J, with 10 bases in between. Germline values: CDR1 SGHNT, CDR2 YYREEE (reference sequence). The CDR3 totals 13 residues. Here the CDR3 DNA reads TGTGCCAGCAGCCCCGGGGCAGAAGAGACCCAGTACTTC. This codes for CASSPGAEETQYF.

V gene TRBV6-6 combines with J gene TRBJ2-3; D call uncertain. This CDR3 region has 12 residues. Germline CDR1 and CDR2: MNHNY and SVGAGI (reference sequence). The germline V and J ends were trimmed by 5 bases and 6 bases, with 9 bases remaining between them. The DNA for the CDR3 is TGTGCCAGCAGTGACGTAACCGATACGCAGTATTTT. Its translation is CASSDVTDTQYF.

Note on this clone: The junction differs from germline at one of its ends, possibly a read error. The rearrangement links TRBV6-4 to TRBJ2-1; possible D gene TRBD2, 6 bases. CDR1 and CDR2 from the germline V gene are MRHNA and SNTAGT. The CDR3 consists of 12 residues. The CDR3 reads CASSDYGGEQFF. The CDR3 DNA reads as TGTGCCAGCAGCGACTACGGGGGTGAGCAGTTCTTC.

The chain carries TRBV6-1 and TRBJ2-3; the D call may be TRBD1 or TRBD2 (5 bases each). The CDR3 has 15 amino acids. The germline gives CDR1 MNHNS, CDR2 SASEGT. V lost 6 bases, J lost 1 base, and 14 bases lay in between. Written as DNA, the CDR3 is TGTGCCAGCAGGACCCGGGACCTCCGCACAGATACGCAGTATTTT. Protein product: CASRTRDLRTDTQYF.

This clone has only a few counts. The rearrangement joins TRBV7-9 to TRBJ2-1; weak D call: TRBD2 (7 bases). CDR1 SEHNR and CDR2 FQNEAQ come from the germline V gene (reference sequence). The CDR3 is 18 amino acids. The V end lost 3 bases, the J end lost 7 bases, and 25 bases lay between the germline ends. The CDR3 here is CASSFGSYAGALSNEQFF. The CDR3 DNA reads TGTGCCAGCAGCTTTGGTAGCTACGCGGGGGCTTTGAGTAATGAGCAGTTCTTC.

The chain uses TRBV7-9 and TRBJ1-5; TRBD1 matches at 9 bases. V shed 5 bases, J shed 2 bases, and the junction held 1 base outside the gene matches. The CDR3 length is 14 residues. Germline CDR1 SEHNR, CDR2 FQNEAQ (reference sequence). The CDR3 loop is CASSRTGGNQPQHF. CDR3 nucleotide sequence: TGTGCCAGCAGCCGGACAGGGGGCAATCAGCCCCAGCATTTT.

This clone was counted only a few times. V gene TRBV9 combines with J gene TRBJ2-1; no clear D. The CDR3 is 16 amino acids. Trimming pared 2 bases from V and 1 base from J, leaving 13 bases between. Germline assignment: CDR1 SGDLS and CDR2 YYNGEE. In DNA, the CDR3 is TGTGCCAGCAGCGTCAGATCTGGGGTTTCCTACAATGAGCAGTTCTTC. Residues: CASSVRSGVSYNEQFF.

This clone has only a few counts. The chain has TRBV7-9 and TRBJ2-3, with D hard to call. The V gene lost 7 bases and the J gene lost 6 bases, with 14 bases spanning the gap. In germline, CDR1 is SEHNR, CDR2 FQNEAQ (reference sequence). There are 13 residues in the CDR3. CDR3 coding DNA: TGTGCCAGCACCGAGACGGTCGCGGATACGCAGTATTTT. Protein sequence: CASTETVADTQYF.

The chain combines TRBV5-1 with TRBJ2-1; 14 bases align to TRBD2. Losses at the gene ends were 8 bases for V and 9 bases for J; bases not matched to a gene: 13. In germline, CDR1 is SGHRS, CDR2 YFSETQ. This CDR3 region has 16 residues. The CDR3 DNA reads TGCGCCAGTACGTGGACCGGGACTAGCGGGAGTTTTGAGCAGTTCTTC. It translates to CASTWTGTSGSFEQFF.

This clone was observed a handful of times. The V and J genes are TRBV5-4 and TRBJ2-2; D is possibly TRBD1 (6 bases). Deletions cut 0 bases from V and 0 bases from J, with 15 bases between. The CDR3 contains 18 residues. Germline values: CDR1 SGHNT, CDR2 YYREEE (reference sequence). The CDR3 sequence is CASSLASGTTANTGELFF. In DNA, the CDR3 is TGTGCCAGCAGCTTGGCATCCGGGACAACAGCGAACACCGGGGAGCTGTTTTTT.

CDR3 bases: TGTGCCAGCACCTCACGGAGAAACTATGGCTACACCTTC. This encodes CASTSRRNYGYTF. The rearrangement uses TRBV28 and TRBJ1-2, with no clear D. Trimming took off 7 bases at V and 2 bases at J, with 11 bases between the two ends. Germline-derived CDR1 and CDR2 are MDHEN and SYDVKM. This CDR3 contains 13 residues.

This clone came up many times. V and J are TRBV14 and TRBJ2-6; D unclear. The CDR3 spans 14 residues. Germline CDR1 reads SGHDN; CDR2 reads FVKESK. Trimming took off 4 bases at V and 0 bases at J, with 4 bases between the two ends. The CDR3 sequence is CASSLDSGANVLTF. DNA of the CDR3: TGTGCCAGCAGCCTGGACTCTGGGGCCAACGTCCTGACTTTC.